A single sample is the source of the 22 T cell receptor beta chains below, sequenced in a study of monozygotic twins with inflammatory bowel disease. TCRdb reprocessed the 5' RACE reads and keeps a single row for each CDR3 protein, giving no DNA. The sample is made up of some 330,000 distinct CDR3 sequences, and the top ten hold over 5.5% of it. Sequencing was performed on blood. The receptors were sampled from a human donor with ulcerative colitis or Crohn's disease, or a healthy co-twin of an affected twin (not recorded which).

The chain is built from TRBV27 and TRBJ2-5; TCRdb selects TRBD2, and the lack of DNA leaves this call unchecked. Looked up from germline, CDR1 is MNHEY and CDR2 is SMNVEV (reference sequence). The CDR3 loop spans 16 amino acids. CDR3 loop: CASSITGLPGQETQYF.

The genes are TRBV4-3 and TRBJ1-1; TCRdb names TRBD1, which stays unverified in the absence of DNA. The CDR3 length is 13 residues. The germline gives CDR1 LGHNA, CDR2 YSLEER. The CDR3 protein is CASSQTGNTEAFF.

CDR3 sequence: CASRPRSRDPTPHTQYF. The chain joins TRBV7-2 to TRBJ2-3; lacking DNA, the TRBD1 call made by TCRdb goes unchecked. Germline loops: CDR1 SGHTA, CDR2 FQGNSA. The CDR3 is made up of 17 amino acids.

J is TRBJ2-1 and V is TRBV20-1; the TCRdb D gene call, TRBD2, has no DNA to confirm it. Germline values: CDR1 DFQATT, CDR2 SNEGSKA (reference sequence). The CDR3 is made up of 15 amino acids. The CDR3 loop reads CSAHTPAVAYNEQFF.

The V and J genes are TRBV20-1 and TRBJ2-1; no DNA is available, so the TRBD1 call from TCRdb remains unchecked. The CDR3 is made up of 15 amino acids. CDR1 and CDR2 (germline): DFQATT, SNEGSKA (reference sequence). CDR3 residues: CSAPNEAGDLFEQFF.

J is TRBJ1-5 and V is TRBV12-3 or TRBV12-4. The CDR3 consists of 15 residues. CDR3 in amino acids: CASSFYAWMDQPQHF.

V is TRBV5-1 and J is TRBJ1-6. Germline values: CDR1 SGHRS, CDR2 YFSETQ. The CDR3 sequence is 13 residues long. The CDR3 sequence is CASSFGENSPLHF.

The chain combines TRBV4-3 with TRBJ2-1. In germline, CDR1 is LGHNA, CDR2 YSLEER. This CDR3 comprises 15 residues. Here the CDR3 reads CASSQDVGTYNEQFF.

The chain joins TRBV7-2 to TRBJ2-7; TCRdb picks TRBD1, but there is no DNA to check that call. The germline CDR1 and CDR2 sequences are SGHTA and FQGNSA. CDR3 length: 15 amino acids. CDR3 region: CASRETRGRHREQYF.

The chain combines TRBV3-1 with TRBJ2-2; TCRdb names TRBD1, which stays unverified in the absence of DNA. Germline V gives CDR1 LGHDT, CDR2 YNNKEL (reference sequence). This CDR3 region has 14 residues. CDR3 protein: CASSQVGGTGELFF.

The chain joins TRBV7-2 to TRBJ2-3. The CDR3 spans 15 residues. Per the germline V gene, CDR1 is SGHTA and CDR2 is FQGNSA. This chain's CDR3 is CASSANGASTDTQYF. Supplemented by reference TRBV7-2 and TRBJ2-3, the full variable domain reads GAGVSQSPSNKVTEKGKDVELRCDPISGHTALYWYRQSLGQGLEFLIYFQGNSAPDKSGLPSDRFSAERTGGSVSTLTIQRTQQEDSAVYLCASSANGASTDTQYFGPGTRLTVL.

The CDR3: CASSGIGSSYEQYF. V gene TRBV6-1 combines with J gene TRBJ2-7. The CDR3 consists of 14 residues. Germline loops: CDR1 MNHNS, CDR2 SASEGT.

The rearrangement links TRBV11-1 to TRBJ2-5; the D call of TRBD2 rests on TCRdb alone, since no DNA is present to check it. The CDR3 length is 19 residues. The germline V gene encodes CDR1 SGHAT and CDR2 FQDESV (reference sequence). The CDR3 spells CASSFASKGTSGGSGSDHF.

The chain joins TRBV29-1 to TRBJ2-7; TCRdb's D call of TRBD1 is untestable without DNA. This CDR3 contains 13 residues. Germline-derived CDR1 and CDR2 are SQVTM and ANQGSEA. The CDR3 sequence is CSVRQGASPEQYF.

The chain employs TRBV6-6 and TRBJ2-7; TCRdb designates TRBD1, a call that cannot be tested without DNA. Germline CDR1 is MNHNY and CDR2 is SVGAGI (reference sequence). There are 12 residues in the CDR3. CDR3 protein: CASRNTGYEQYF.

The chain couples TRBV27 to TRBJ1-2; the TRBD1 assignment by TCRdb is unverifiable without DNA. Germline V CDR1 and CDR2: MNHEY, SMNVEV (reference sequence). The CDR3 spans 15 residues. CDR3 sequence: CASRGTGTGEYGYTF.

This sequence joins TRBV19 and TRBJ1-6; TCRdb calls TRBD1, which cannot be checked without DNA. CDR1 is LNHDA and CDR2 is SQIVND in the germline V gene (reference sequence). The CDR3 is 16 residues long. CDR3 residues: CASSNPFSPAISPLHF.

The chain has TRBV6-5 and TRBJ2-7; the D call from TCRdb, TRBD1, cannot be confirmed without DNA. Germline V gives CDR1 MNHEY, CDR2 SVGAGI. The CDR3 totals 13 residues. The CDR3 loop is CASRTGGGYEQYF.

The chain links TRBV6-5 to TRBJ1-2; lacking DNA, the TRBD1 call made by TCRdb goes unchecked. Germline V gene lookup returns CDR1 MNHEY and CDR2 SVGAGI. The CDR3 totals 14 residues. CDR3 region: CASSYSWETGGYTF.

The gene calls are TRBV28 and TRBJ2-7; TCRdb's D gene call, TRBD2, goes unchecked for lack of DNA. CDR1 and CDR2 from the germline V gene are MDHEN and SYDVKM. This CDR3 has 13 amino acids. The CDR3 loop is CASSDKAHYEQYF. The whole variable domain, remainder taken from reference TRBV28 and TRBJ2-7, is DVKVTQSSRYLVKRTGEKVFLECVQDMDHENMFWYRQDPGLGLRLIYFSYDVKMKEKGDIPEGYSVSREKKERFSLILESASTNQTSMYLCASSDKAHYEQYFGPGTRLTVT.

The gene calls are TRBV11-2 and TRBJ2-1; with no DNA, the TCRdb D assignment of TRBD2 cannot be verified. CDR1 is SGHAT, CDR2 FQNNGV, per germline. The CDR3 totals 17 residues. The chain's CDR3 is CASSPRLAAPSYNEQFF.

The rearrangement joins TRBV30 to TRBJ1-2. This CDR3 contains 12 residues. The germline CDR1 and CDR2 sequences are GTSNPN and SVGIG (reference sequence). CDR3 in amino acids: CASLMNNVGYTF.